This T cell receptor (beta chain) originates from a study of tumor and adjacent non-tumor tissue in lung cancer. As for the study in general: Patients were aged roughly 30 to 76, 10 men and roughly five women, stage I to III.

Of note for this clonotype: The antigen remains undetermined.

Study results and limitations: In normal lung, the top 100 clones were significantly more dominant than in tumor. Significantly higher TCR diversity was found in tumor than normal lung.

A modified ARM-PCR protocol with three rounds of nested PCR amplified TCRbeta. MiXCR, run by TCRdb on the multiplex PCR reads, gives a single entry per CDR3 protein. The sample includes more than 60,000 distinct CDR3 sequences, 77% of them seen just once. RNA was extracted from bulk tissue without any cell sorting. The origin of this receptor is a woman aged 45-65 years with non-small cell lung cancer. Sequencing used lung tumor tissue.

CDR3 sequence reads: CASKPRQGDDSPLHF. Here the CDR3 DNA reads TGTGCCAGTAAACCACGACAGGGAGATGATTCACCCCTCCACTTT. The V call is TRBV4-2, the J call TRBJ1-6; TRBD1 aligns across 7 bases. This CDR3 has 15 amino acids. From germline, CDR1 is LGHNA and CDR2 YNFKEQ. V dropped 9 bases and J dropped 8; count of bases not matched to a gene: 13.